The 5 T cell receptor beta chains below were found in one sample sequenced in a study of CD8+CD57+ T cells in acquired aplastic anemia. CD8+CD57+ cell expansion had been shown by flow cytometry in patients chosen for sequencing. According to the study, genomic DNA was the template for TCR beta VDJ and CDR3 profiling. Using its own MiXCR run on the reads, TCRdb lists one record per CDR3 protein. The sample contains over 150,000 distinct CDR3 sequences, roughly 65% of which appear only once. Sample: sorted CD4+, CD8+, or CD8+CD57+ T cells (not recorded which) from PBMCs. These receptors were taken from a human donor with aplastic anemia.

This clonotype was counted a few times. The rearrangement uses TRBV20-1 and TRBJ2-7, with TRBD1 matching over 9 bases. The J segment lost 2 bases and the V segment lost 3 bases, leaving 5 bases of the junction unmatched. The CDR3 is made up of 14 amino acids. Germline CDR1 DFQATT, CDR2 SNEGSKA (reference sequence). DNA of the CDR3: TGCAGTGCTAGGGGGGACAGGGTAGCCTACGAGCAGTACTTC. Protein product: CSARGDRVAYEQYF.

This clonotype was seen a single time. This chain links TRBV19 with TRBJ1-5, with 10 positions matching TRBD1. CDR3 size: 14 residues. Trimming cost V 9 bases and J 6 bases; bases outside gene matches: 8. The germline CDR1 and CDR2 sequences are LNHDA and SQIVND (reference sequence). The CDR3 DNA sequence: TGTGCCAGAGGGGGGGGACAGGGGTGTCAGCCCCAGCATTTT. Protein sequence: CARGGGQGCQPQHF.

J is TRBJ2-2 and V is TRBV10-3; D uncertain. CDR1 and CDR2 (germline): ENHRY, SYGVKD. The length of the CDR3 is 15 residues. Trimming removed 1 base at V and 0 bases at J, with 6 bases between. As DNA, the CDR3 is TGTGCCATCAGTGAGTTAGGACCGAACACCGGGGAGCTGTTTTTT. It codes for CAISELGPNTGELFF.

The V gene is TRBV19, the J gene TRBJ1-5, with 10 bases lining up with TRBD1. CDR3 length: 17 residues. After removal of 7 bases from V and 0 bases from J, the junction contained 9 bases not matched to a gene. In germline, CDR1 is LNHDA, CDR2 SQIVND (reference sequence). The CDR3 spells CASTGTGAGYSNQPQHF. Here the CDR3 DNA reads TGTGCCAGTACCGGGACAGGGGCCGGTTATAGCAATCAGCCCCAGCATTTT.

The V and J genes are TRBV24-1 and TRBJ2-1; D unresolved. The V and J ends lost 4 bases and 9 bases respectively, with 12 bases between them. The CDR3 runs to 13 residues. Germline V gene sequence: CDR1 KGHDR, CDR2 SFDVKD. The CDR3 loop reads CATSEGILGEQFF. CDR3 bases: TGTGCCACCAGTGAAGGGATCTTGGGTGAGCAGTTCTTC.